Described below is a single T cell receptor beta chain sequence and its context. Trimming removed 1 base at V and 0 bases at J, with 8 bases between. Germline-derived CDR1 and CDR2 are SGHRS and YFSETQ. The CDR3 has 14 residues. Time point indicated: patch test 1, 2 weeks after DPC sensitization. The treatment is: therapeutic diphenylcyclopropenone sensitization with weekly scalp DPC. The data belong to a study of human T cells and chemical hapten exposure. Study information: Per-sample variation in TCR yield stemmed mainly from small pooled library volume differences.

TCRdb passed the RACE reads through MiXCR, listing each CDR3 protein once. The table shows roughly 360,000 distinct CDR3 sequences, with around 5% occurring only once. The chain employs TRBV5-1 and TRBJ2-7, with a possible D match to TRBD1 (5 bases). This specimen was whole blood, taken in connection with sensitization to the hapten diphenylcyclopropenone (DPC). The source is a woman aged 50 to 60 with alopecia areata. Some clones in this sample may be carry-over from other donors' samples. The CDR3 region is CASSLYDSSYEQYF. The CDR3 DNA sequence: TGCGCCAGCAGCTTGTATGACAGCTCCTACGAGCAGTACTTC.